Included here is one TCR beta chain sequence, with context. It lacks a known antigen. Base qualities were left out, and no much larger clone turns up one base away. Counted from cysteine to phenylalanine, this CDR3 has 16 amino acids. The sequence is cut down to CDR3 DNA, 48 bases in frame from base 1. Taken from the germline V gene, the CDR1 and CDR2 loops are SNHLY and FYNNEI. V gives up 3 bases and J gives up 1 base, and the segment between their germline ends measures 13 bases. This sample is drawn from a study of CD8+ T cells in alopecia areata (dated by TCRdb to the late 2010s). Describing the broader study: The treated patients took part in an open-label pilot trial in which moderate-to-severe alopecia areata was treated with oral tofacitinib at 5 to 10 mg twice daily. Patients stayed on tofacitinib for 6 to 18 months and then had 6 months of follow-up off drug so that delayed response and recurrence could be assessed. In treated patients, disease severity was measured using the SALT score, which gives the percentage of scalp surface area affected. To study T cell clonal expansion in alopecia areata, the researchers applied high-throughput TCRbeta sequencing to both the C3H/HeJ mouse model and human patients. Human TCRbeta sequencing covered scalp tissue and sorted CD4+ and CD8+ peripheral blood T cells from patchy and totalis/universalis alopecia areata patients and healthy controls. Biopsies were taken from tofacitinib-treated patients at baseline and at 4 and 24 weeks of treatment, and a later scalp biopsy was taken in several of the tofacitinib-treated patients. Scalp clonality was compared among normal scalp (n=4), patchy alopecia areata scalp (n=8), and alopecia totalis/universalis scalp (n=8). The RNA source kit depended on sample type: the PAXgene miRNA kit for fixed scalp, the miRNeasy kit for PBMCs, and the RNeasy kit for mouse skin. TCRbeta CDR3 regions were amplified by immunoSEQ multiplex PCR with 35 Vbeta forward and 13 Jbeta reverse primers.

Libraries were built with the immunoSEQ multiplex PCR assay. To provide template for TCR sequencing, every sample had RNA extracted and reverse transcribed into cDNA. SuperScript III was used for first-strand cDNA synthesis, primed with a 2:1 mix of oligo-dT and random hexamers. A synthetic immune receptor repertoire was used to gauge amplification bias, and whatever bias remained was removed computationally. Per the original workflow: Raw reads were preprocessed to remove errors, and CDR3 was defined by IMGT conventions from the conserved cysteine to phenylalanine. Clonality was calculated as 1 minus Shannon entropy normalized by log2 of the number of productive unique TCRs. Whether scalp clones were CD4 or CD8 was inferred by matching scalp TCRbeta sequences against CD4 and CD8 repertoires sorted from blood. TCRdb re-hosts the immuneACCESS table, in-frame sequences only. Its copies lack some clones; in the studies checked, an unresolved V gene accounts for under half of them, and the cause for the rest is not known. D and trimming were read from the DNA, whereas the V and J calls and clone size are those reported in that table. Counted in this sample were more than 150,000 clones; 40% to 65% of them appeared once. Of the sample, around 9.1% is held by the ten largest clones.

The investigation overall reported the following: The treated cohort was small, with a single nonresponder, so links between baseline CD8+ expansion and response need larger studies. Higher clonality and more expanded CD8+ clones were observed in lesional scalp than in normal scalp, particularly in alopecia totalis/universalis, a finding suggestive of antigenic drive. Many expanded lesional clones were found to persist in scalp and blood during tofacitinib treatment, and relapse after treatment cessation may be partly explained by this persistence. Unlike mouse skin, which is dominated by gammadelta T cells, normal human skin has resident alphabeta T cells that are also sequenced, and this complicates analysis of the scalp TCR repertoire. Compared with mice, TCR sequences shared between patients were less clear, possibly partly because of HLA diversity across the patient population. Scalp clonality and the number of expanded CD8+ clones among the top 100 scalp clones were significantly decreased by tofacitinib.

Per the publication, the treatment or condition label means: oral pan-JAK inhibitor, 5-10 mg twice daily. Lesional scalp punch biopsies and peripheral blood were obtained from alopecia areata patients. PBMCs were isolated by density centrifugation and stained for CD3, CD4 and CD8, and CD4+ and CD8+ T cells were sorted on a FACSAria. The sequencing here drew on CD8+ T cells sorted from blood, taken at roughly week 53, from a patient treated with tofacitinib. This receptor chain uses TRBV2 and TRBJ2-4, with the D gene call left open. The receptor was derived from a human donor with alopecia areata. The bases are TGTGCCAGCAGTGACATTGTGGAGTTGGCCAAAAACATTCAGTACTTC. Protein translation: CASSDIVELAKNIQYF.